Listed below are T cell receptor beta chains from one sample, sequenced in a study of blood T cells in healthy people across ages. Each CDR3 protein gets one entry after TCRdb re-called the 5' RACE reads with MiXCR. The sample carries 800,000 to 950,000 distinct CDR3 sequences, approximately 35% recorded once. Specimen: blood. The source of these receptors is a young man in good health. Each CDR3 is given with its conserved first and last residue. The D gene is left open where the match is weak. Size is omitted from some rows. Given values are once, few, many or a class for expanded clones.

CDR3 length	clone size	J gene	D gene	V gene	CDR3 DNA	CDR3 protein
14	-	TRBJ2-1	-	TRBV5-1	TGCGCCAGCAGCGTGGAAAGTGACTACAATGAGCAGTTCTTC	CASSVESDYNEQFF
16	-	TRBJ2-1	TRBD2	TRBV5-1	TGCGCCAGCAGCCGTCAGACTAGCGGGGGGGCCAATGAGCAGTTCTTC	CASSRQTSGGANEQFF
14	-	TRBJ1-2	-	TRBV20-1	TGCAGTGCTAGCTCACAGGGAGCTAACTATGGCTACACCTTC	CSASSQGANYGYTF
14	many	TRBJ2-1	-	TRBV3-1	TGTGCCAGCAGCCAAGATCCCGGATACAATGAGCAGTTCTTC	CASSQDPGYNEQFF
16	-	TRBJ1-1	-	TRBV20-1	TGCAGTGCTAGAGTCCTTCGCGCAGGGATGAACACTGAAGCTTTCTTT	CSARVLRAGMNTEAFF
13	-	TRBJ1-5	-	TRBV2	TGTGCCAGCAGTGTTAGGACCGATCAGCCCCAGCATTTT	CASSVRTDQPQHF
15	many	TRBJ2-5	TRBD1	TRBV7-2	TGTGCCAGCAGCTTCTACAGGGGGCTGGAAGAGACCCAGTACTTC	CASSFYRGLEETQYF
15	-	TRBJ2-1	TRBD2	TRBV5-6	TGTGCCAGCAGCTTACAGGGACTAGAGGACAATGAGCAGTTCTTC	CASSLQGLEDNEQFF
18	-	TRBJ2-3	-	TRBV14	TGTGCCAGCAGCCAACGACAATGGGATGGGGGGAACACAGATACGCAGTATTTT	CASSQRQWDGGNTDTQYF
16	-	TRBJ1-4	-	TRBV18	TGTGCCAGCTCCCGGACCCAGCTTCCAACTAATGAAAAACTGTTTTTT	CASSRTQLPTNEKLFF
17	few	TRBJ2-6	-	TRBV4-2	TGTGCCAGCAGCCAAGGGGCCGAGGGCTCTGGGGCCAACGTCCTGACTTTC	CASSQGAEGSGANVLTF
15	-	TRBJ1-5	-	TRBV4-3	TGCGCCAGCAGCCAAGATCCGACAGGCAACCAGCCCCAGCATTTT	CASSQDPTGNQPQHF
16	-	TRBJ2-1	-	TRBV3-1	TGTGCCAGCAGCCAAGAGGGACGGGCCTCCTACAATGAGCAGTTCTTC	CASSQEGRASYNEQFF
14	many	TRBJ2-1	-	TRBV9	TGTGCCAGCAGCTCCCGGGACATTATGAATGAGCAGTTCTTC	CASSSRDIMNEQFF
16	few	TRBJ2-1	TRBD2	TRBV20-1	TGCAGTGCTAGAAGGGGTAGCGGGAGCTCCTACAATGAGCAGTTCTTC	CSARRGSGSSYNEQFF
19	-	TRBJ2-3	-	TRBV28	TGTGCCAGCAGTTTATTTTACCAAAGCGGTCGGTACCGCACAGATACGCAGTATTTT	CASSLFYQSGRYRTDTQYF
15	-	TRBJ2-1	TRBD2	TRBV5-1	TGCGCCAGCATCCCAGGGACTAGCGGGGGGGACGAGCAGTTCTTC	CASIPGTSGGDEQFF
12	-	TRBJ1-2	-	TRBV28	TGTGCCAGCAGTTTATACTATGATGGCTACACCTTC	CASSLYYDGYTF
19	-	TRBJ2-2	-	TRBV27	TGTGCCAGCAGCGCTCGACTTAGACGAGGTCTATTGAACACCGGGGAGCTGTTTTTT	CASSARLRRGLLNTGELFF
14	few	TRBJ1-4	-	TRBV12-3/TRBV12-4	TGTGCCAGCAGTCCTAATCTCTGGGGGGAAAAACTGTTTTTT	CASSPNLWGEKLFF
17	few	TRBJ2-1	TRBD1	TRBV4-1	TGCGCCAGCAGCCAAGGATACGGACAGGGGGCTTACAATGAGCAGTTCTTC	CASSQGYGQGAYNEQFF
14	-	TRBJ2-5	-	TRBV6-1	TGTGCCAGCCTACAGCAATCCACGGGGGAGACCCAGTACTTC	CASLQQSTGETQYF
15	-	TRBJ1-2	-	TRBV9	TGTGCCAGCAGCGTCCGCGAGGGGGGCAACTATGGCTACACCTTC	CASSVREGGNYGYTF
13	few	TRBJ2-7	-	TRBV30	TGTGCCTGCTCACCCGGGGTCTCCTACGAGCAGTACTTC	CACSPGVSYEQYF
16	-	TRBJ2-2	TRBD1	TRBV7-2	TGTGCCAGCAGCTCCCGGGACAGGGGCCTCGCCGGGGAGCTGTTTTTT	CASSSRDRGLAGELFF
15	many	TRBJ2-3	-	TRBV10-3	TGTGCCATCAGTGAGAACCGGGACAACACAGATACGCAGTATTTT	CAISENRDNTDTQYF
13	-	TRBJ1-5	-	TRBV12-3/TRBV12-4	TGTGCCGGCAGTTTAGGAAGCAATCAGCCCCAGCATTTT	CAGSLGSNQPQHF
14	-	TRBJ2-5	-	TRBV6-5	TGTGCCAGCAGTGCAGGACGGAGTAAAGAGACCCAGTACTTC	CASSAGRSKETQYF
16	-	TRBJ1-5	-	TRBV20-1	TGCAGTGCCGGGGGGTCCTCAGGGCCTAGCAATCAGCCCCAGCATTTT	CSAGGSSGPSNQPQHF
18	-	TRBJ2-1	TRBD2	TRBV6-2/TRBV6-3	TGTGCCAGCAGTTACCCCGAGACTAGCGGGGACTTTTACAATGAGCAGTTCTTC	CASSYPETSGDFYNEQFF
13	-	TRBJ1-2	-	TRBV5-1	TGCGCCAGCAGCGGCGGGAAGAACTATGGCTACACCTTC	CASSGGKNYGYTF
13	many	TRBJ1-6	-	TRBV20-1	TGCAGTGCTACAGAACCAGGGGATTCACCCCTCCACTTT	CSATEPGDSPLHF
13	many	TRBJ2-5	-	TRBV20-1	TGCAGTGCTAGGGGGACTCACCGAGAGACCCAGTACTTC	CSARGTHRETQYF
14	-	TRBJ1-1	-	TRBV7-2	TGTGCCAGCAGCCTAAATACAGGGTTCACTGAAGCTTTCTTT	CASSLNTGFTEAFF
16	-	TRBJ1-3	-	TRBV7-2	TGTGCCAGCAGCTTCGGGGTGGGGGGTTCTGGAAACACCATATATTTT	CASSFGVGGSGNTIYF
14	-	TRBJ2-7	-	TRBV7-9	TGTGCCAGCACCAAACAGGGAGTCACCTACGAGCAGTACTTC	CASTKQGVTYEQYF
18	few	TRBJ2-3	TRBD2	TRBV2	TGTGCCAGCAGTGAAAGTCTAGCGGGGACCGGAATCGCAGATACGCAGTATTTT	CASSESLAGTGIADTQYF
15	few	TRBJ2-3	TRBD2	TRBV12-3/TRBV12-4	TGTGCCAGCAGTTGGACTAGCGGGAGTACAGATACGCAGTATTTT	CASSWTSGSTDTQYF
13	-	TRBJ1-1	-	TRBV25-1	TGTGCCAGCAGTGGCTGGGGGGACACTGAAGCTTTCTTT	CASSGWGDTEAFF
14	-	TRBJ1-1	-	TRBV12-3/TRBV12-4	TGTGCCAGCAGTATAGCGGGGGGGGGTTCTGAAGCTTTCTTT	CASSIAGGGSEAFF
16	-	TRBJ2-3	TRBD2	TRBV5-1	TGCGCCAGCAGCTTGGGCCTAGCGGGAGCCACAGATACGCAGTATTTT	CASSLGLAGATDTQYF
13	-	TRBJ1-1	-	TRBV4-3	TGCGCCAACAGCCAAGGGAAGGAGACTGAAGCTTTCTTT	CANSQGKETEAFF